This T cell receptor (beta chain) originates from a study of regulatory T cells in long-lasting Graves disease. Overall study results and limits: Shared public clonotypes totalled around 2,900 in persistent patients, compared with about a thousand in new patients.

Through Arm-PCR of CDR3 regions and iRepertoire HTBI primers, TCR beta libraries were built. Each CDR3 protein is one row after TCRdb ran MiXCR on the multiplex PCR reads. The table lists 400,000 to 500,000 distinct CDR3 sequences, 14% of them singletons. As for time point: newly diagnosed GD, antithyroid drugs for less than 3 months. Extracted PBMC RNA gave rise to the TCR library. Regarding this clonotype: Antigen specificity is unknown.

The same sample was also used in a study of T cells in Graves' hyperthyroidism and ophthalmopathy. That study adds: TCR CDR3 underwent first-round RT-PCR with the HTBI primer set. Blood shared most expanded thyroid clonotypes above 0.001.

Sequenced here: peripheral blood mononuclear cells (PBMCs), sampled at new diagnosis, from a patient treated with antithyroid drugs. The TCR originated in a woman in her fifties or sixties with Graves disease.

The CDR3 region has the DNA TGTGCCAGCAGTTACCTGGGGACAGGGGGCGAGGAGCAGTACTTC. The encoded protein is CASSYLGTGGEEQYF. J is TRBJ2-7 and V is TRBV6-2 or TRBV6-3; 12 nucleotides line up with TRBD1. Trimming removed 2 bases from V and 7 bases from J; junction bases left unmatched: 6. The CDR3 extends over 15 amino acids. Germline V gives CDR1 MNHEY, CDR2 SVGEGT.